This T cell receptor beta chain appears in the sequencing data of a study of cytomegalovirus exposure and HLA in healthy donors. Overall study findings and caveats: Presence/absence analysis assumed near-uniform sequencing depth across donors. Excluded were some V segments that proved indistinguishable, including TRBV6-2 and TRBV6-3. The authors listed 150 to 200 TCR beta chains as cytomegalovirus-associated.

PCR primers comprised 60 Vbeta and 13 Jbeta primers. TCRdb's copy holds only in-frame clones and misses some; the assay was immunoSEQ multiplex PCR. This sample carries about 150,000 clones, 74% of them seen once, and the ten largest clones take 2% to 2.5%. The CDR3 is 16 residues long. In the case of this clone: Its antigen remains unidentified.

This sequence was found in a young man in good health and CMV-seronegative. The V gene is TRBV21-1, the J gene TRBJ2-7; the tabulated D call, TRBD1, remains unverified against the DNA. TRBV21-1 is an annotated pseudogene. Sequenced: PBMCs. CDR3 sequence reads: CASSKAGQESSYEQYF. The CDR3 nucleotides read TGTGCCAGCAGCAAAGCGGGGCAGGAAAGCTCCTACGAGCAGTACTTC.